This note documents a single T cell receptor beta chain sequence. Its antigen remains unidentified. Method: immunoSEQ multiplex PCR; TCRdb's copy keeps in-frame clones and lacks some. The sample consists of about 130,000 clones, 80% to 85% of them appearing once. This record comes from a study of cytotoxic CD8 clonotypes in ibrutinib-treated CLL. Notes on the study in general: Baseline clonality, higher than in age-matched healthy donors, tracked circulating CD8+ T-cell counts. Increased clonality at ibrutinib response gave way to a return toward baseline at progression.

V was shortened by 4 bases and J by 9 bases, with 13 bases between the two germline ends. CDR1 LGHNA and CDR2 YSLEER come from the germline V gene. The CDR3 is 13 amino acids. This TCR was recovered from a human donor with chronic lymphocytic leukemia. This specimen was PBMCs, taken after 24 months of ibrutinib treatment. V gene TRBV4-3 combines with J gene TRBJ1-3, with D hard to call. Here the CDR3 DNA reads TGCGCCAGCAGCCGAGACCCCCGCGGCACCATATATTTT. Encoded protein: CASSRDPRGTIYF.